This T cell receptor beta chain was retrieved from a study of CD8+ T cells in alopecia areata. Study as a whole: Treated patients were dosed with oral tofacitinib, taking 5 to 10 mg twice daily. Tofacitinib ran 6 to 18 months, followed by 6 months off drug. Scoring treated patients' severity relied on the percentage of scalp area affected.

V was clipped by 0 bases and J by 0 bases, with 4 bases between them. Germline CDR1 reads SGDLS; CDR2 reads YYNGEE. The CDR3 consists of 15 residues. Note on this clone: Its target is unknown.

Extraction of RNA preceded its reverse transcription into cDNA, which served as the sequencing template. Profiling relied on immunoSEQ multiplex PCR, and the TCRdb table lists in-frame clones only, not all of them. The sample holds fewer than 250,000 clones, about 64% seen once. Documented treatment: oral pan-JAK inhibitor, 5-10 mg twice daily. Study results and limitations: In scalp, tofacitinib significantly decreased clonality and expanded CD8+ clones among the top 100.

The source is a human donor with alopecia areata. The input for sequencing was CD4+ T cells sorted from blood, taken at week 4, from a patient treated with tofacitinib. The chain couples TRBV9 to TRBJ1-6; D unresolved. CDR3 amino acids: CASSVESSYNSPLHF. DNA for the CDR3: TGTGCCAGCAGCGTAGAGAGCTCCTATAATTCACCCCTCCACTTT.